The rows below give T cell receptor beta chains drawn from one sample of a study of blood T cell repertoires in COVID-19. Assay: immunoSEQ multiplex PCR; the TCRdb copy retains only in-frame clones and omits some. The sample holds about 250,000 clones, around 85% seen once. Sequencing input: peripheral blood. The receptors stem from an older woman with active or convalescent COVID-19. CDR3s include the opening cysteine and the closing phenylalanine or tryptophan. D genes are given only for firm matches.

v_gene	j_gene	d_gene	CDR3aa	CDR3nt
TRBV3-1/TRBV3-2	TRBJ1-2	-	CASSPGTEGGYTF	TGTGCCAGCAGCCCAGGGACGGAGGGCGGCTACACCTTC
TRBV28	TRBJ1-5	-	CASSQRGGNNQPQHF	TGTGCCAGCTCCCAAAGGGGGGGAAACAATCAGCCCCAGCATTTT
TRBV28	TRBJ1-2	-	CASSFPHRNYGYTF	TGTGCCAGCAGTTTTCCCCACAGGAACTATGGCTACACCTTC
TRBV19	TRBJ2-1	TRBD1	CASSVGQGSYNEQFF	TGTGCCAGTAGTGTCGGACAGGGCTCCTACAATGAGCAGTTCTTC
TRBV27	TRBJ2-1	TRBD2	CASRPTSGTYNEQFF	TGTGCCAGCAGACCGACTAGCGGCACCTACAATGAGCAGTTCTTC
TRBV5-1	TRBJ2-1	-	CASSLGPRSYNEQFF	TGCGCCAGCAGCTTGGGACCGAGGTCCTACAATGAGCAGTTCTTC
TRBV6-1	TRBJ2-5	-	CASSEAMGRRQETQYF	TGTGCCAGCAGTGAAGCGATGGGGAGACGCCAAGAGACCCAGTACTTC
TRBV7-8	TRBJ1-6	-	CASSPGTGSLSPLHF	TGTGCCAGCAGCCCCGGAACAGGGTCGCTCTCACCCCTCCACTTT
TRBV6-5	TRBJ1-4	-	CASSYSRGTNEKLFF	TGTGCCAGCAGTTACTCGAGAGGAACTAATGAAAAACTGTTTTTT
TRBV3-1/TRBV3-2	TRBJ2-1	TRBD2	CASSPISGGLYNEQFF	TGTGCCAGCAGCCCGATTAGCGGGGGGCTCTACAATGAGCAGTTCTTC
TRBV6-5	TRBJ1-1	-	CASSYFESPRVAFF	TGTGCCAGCAGTTACTTCGAATCCCCACGGGTAGCTTTCTTT